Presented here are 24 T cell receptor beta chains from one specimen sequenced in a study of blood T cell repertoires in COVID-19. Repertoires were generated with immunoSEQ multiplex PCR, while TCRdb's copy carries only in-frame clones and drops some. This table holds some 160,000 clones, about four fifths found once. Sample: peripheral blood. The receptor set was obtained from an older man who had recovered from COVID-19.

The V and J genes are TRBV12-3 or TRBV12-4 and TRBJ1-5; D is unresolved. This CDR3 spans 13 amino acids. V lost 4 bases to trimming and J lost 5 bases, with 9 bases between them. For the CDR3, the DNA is TGTGCCAGCAGTTCCCCCCCCGATCAGCCCCAGCATTTT. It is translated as CASSSPPDQPQHF.

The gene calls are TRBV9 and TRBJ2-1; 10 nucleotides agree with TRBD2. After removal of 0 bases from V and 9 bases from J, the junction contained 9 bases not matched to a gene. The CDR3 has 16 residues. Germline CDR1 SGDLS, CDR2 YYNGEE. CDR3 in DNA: TGTGCCAGCAGCGTAGATCCAGCGGGAGGGACGGGTGAGCAGTTCTTC. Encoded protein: CASSVDPAGGTGEQFF. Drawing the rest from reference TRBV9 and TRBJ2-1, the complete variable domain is DSGVTQTPKHLITATGQRVTLRCSPRSGDLSVYWYQQSLDQGLQFLIQYYNGEERAKGNILERFSAQQFPDLHSELNLSSLELGDSALYFCASSVDPAGGTGEQFFGPGTRLTVL.

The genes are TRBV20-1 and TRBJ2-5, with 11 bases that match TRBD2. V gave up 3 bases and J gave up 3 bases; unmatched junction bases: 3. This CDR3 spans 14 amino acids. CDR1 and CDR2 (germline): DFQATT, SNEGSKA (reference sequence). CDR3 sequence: CSASLTSGKETQYF. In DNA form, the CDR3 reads TGCAGTGCTAGTTTGACTAGCGGGAAAGAGACCCAGTACTTC.

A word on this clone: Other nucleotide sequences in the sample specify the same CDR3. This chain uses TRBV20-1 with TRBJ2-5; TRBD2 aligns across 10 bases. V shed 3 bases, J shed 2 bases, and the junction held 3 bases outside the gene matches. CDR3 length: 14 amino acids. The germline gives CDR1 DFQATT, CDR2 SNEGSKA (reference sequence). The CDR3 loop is CSASLGLAQETQYF. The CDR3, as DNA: TGCAGTGCTAGTCTGGGACTAGCGCAAGAGACCCAGTACTTC.

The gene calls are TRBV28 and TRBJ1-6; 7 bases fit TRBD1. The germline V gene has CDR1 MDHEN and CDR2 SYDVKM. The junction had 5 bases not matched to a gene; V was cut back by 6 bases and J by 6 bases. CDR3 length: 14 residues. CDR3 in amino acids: CASREGGGNSPLHF. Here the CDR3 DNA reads TGTGCCAGCAGGGAAGGGGGCGGTAATTCACCCCTCCACTTT.

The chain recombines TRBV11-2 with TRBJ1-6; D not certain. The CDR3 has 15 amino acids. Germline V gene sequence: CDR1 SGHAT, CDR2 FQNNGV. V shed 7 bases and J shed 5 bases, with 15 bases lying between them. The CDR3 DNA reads TGTGCCAGCAACTCCCTCCGCGGTAATAATTCACCCCTCCACTTT. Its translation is CASNSLRGNNSPLHF. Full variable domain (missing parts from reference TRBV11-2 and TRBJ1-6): EAGVAQSPRYKIIEKRQSVAFWCNPISGHATLYWYQQILGQGPKLLIQFQNNGVVDDSQLPKDRFSAERLKGVDSTLKIQPAKLEDSAVYLCASNSLRGNNSPLHFGNGTRLTVT.

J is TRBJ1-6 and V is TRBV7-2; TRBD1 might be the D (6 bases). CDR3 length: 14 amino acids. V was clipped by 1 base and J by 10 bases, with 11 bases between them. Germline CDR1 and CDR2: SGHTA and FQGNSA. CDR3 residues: CASSLDRVRSPLHF. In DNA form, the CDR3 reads TGTGCCAGCAGCTTAGACAGGGTACGGTCACCCCTCCACTTT.

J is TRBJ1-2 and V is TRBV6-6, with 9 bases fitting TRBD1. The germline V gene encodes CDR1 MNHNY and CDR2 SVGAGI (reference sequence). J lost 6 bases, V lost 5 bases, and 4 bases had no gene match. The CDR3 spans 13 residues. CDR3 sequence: CASSPTGGNGYTF. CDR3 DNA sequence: TGTGCCAGCAGTCCCACAGGGGGCAATGGCTACACCTTC.

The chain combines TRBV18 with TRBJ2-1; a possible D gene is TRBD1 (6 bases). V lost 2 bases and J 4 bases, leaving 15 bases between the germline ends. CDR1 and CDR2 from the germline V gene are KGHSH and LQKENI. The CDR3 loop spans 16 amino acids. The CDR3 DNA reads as TGTGCCAGCTCACCAAAACAGGGTTTACTTTACAATGAGCAGTTCTTC. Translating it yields CASSPKQGLLYNEQFF.

CDR3 DNA: TGTGCCAGTAGGCCTATGGGGGAGGGATACAATGAGCAGTTCTTC. It codes for CASRPMGEGYNEQFF. This chain joins TRBV19 and TRBJ2-1; 7 bases align to TRBD2. The V gene's germline CDR1 is LNHDA and CDR2 SQIVND (reference sequence). The CDR3 has 15 residues. J gave up 4 bases and V 6 bases, and 9 bases lay outside the gene matches.

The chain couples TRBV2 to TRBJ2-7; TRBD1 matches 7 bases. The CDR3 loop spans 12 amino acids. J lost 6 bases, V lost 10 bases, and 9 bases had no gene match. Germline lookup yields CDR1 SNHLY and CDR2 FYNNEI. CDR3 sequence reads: CAKDREDGEQYF. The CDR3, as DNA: TGTGCCAAAGACAGGGAAGACGGCGAGCAGTACTTC.

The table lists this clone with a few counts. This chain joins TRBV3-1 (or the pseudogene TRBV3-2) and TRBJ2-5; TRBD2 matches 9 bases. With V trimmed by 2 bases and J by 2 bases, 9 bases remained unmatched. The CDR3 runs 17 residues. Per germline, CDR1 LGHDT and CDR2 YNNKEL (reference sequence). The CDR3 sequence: CASSQMLGLAGQETQYF. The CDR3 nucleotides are TGTGCCAGCAGCCAAATGTTAGGTCTAGCGGGACAAGAGACCCAGTACTTC.

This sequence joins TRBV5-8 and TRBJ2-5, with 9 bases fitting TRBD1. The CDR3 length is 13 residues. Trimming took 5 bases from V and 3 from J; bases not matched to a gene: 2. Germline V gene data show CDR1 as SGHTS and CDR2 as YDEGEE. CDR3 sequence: CASSWDREETQYF. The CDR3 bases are TGTGCCAGCAGTTGGGACAGGGAAGAGACCCAGTACTTC.

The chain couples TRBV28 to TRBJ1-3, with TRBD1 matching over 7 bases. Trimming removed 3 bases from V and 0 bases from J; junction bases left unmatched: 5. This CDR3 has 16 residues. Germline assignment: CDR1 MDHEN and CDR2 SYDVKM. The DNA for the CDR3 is TGTGCCAGCAGTTTGGACAGGCTGATCTCTGGAAACACCATATATTTT. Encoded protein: CASSLDRLISGNTIYF. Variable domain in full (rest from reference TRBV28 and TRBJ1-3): DVKVTQSSRYLVKRTGEKVFLECVQDMDHENMFWYRQDPGLGLRLIYFSYDVKMKEKGDIPEGYSVSREKKERFSLILESASTNQTSMYLCASSLDRLISGNTIYFGEGSWLTVV.

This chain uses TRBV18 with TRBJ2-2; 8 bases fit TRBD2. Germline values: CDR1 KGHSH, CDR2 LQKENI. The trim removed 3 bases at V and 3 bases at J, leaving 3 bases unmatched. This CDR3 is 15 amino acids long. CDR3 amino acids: CASSPQLADTGELFF. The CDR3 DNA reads TGTGCCAGCTCACCGCAACTAGCGGACACCGGGGAGCTGTTTTTT.

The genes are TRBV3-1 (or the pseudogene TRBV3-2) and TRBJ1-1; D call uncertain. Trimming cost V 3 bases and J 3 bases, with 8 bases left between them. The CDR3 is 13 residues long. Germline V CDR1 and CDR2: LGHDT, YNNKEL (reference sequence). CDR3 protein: CASSHERHTEAFF. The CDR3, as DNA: TGTGCCAGCAGCCACGAGCGACACACTGAAGCTTTCTTT.

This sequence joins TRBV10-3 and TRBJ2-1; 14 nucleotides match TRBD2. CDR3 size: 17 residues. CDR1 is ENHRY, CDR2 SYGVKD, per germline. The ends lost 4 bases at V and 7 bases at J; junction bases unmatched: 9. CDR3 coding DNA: TGTGCCATCAGTGGTACCGGGACTAGCGGGAGTCTGAATGAGCAGTTCTTC. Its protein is CAISGTGTSGSLNEQFF.

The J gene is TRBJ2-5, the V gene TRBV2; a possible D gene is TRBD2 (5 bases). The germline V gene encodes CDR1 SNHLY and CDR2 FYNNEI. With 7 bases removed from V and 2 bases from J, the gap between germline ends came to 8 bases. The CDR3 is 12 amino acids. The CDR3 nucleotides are TGTGCCAGCACCTGGACTCAAGAGACCCAGTACTTC. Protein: CASTWTQETQYF.

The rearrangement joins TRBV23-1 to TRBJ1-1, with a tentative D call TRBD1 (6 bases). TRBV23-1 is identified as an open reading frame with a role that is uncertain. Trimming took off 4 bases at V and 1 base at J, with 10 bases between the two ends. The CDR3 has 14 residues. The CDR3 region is CASSRDTKNTEAFF. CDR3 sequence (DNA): TGCGCCAGCAGTCGGGACACTAAGAACACTGAAGCTTTCTTT.

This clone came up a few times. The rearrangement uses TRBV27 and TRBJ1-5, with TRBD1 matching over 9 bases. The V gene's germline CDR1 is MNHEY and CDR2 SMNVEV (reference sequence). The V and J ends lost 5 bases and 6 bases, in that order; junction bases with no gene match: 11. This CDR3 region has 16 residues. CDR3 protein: CASSMLQGARAQPQHF. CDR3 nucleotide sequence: TGTGCCAGCAGTATGTTACAGGGGGCGCGGGCTCAGCCCCAGCATTTT.

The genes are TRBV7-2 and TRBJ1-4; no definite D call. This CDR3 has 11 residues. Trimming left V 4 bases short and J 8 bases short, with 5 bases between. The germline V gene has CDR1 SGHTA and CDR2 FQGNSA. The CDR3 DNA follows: TGTGCCAGCAGCTCTAGCGAAAAACTGTTTTTT. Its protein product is CASSSSEKLFF.

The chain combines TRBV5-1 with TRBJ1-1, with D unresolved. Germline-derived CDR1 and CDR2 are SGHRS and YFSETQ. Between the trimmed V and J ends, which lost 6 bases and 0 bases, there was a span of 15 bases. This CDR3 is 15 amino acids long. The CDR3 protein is CASTLAPGVNTEAFF. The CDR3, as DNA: TGCGCCAGCACCCTCGCCCCCGGGGTGAACACTGAAGCTTTCTTT.

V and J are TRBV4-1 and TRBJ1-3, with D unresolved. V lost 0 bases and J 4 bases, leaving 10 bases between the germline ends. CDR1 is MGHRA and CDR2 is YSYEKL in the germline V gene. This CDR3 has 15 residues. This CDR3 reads CASSQDHGSGNTIYF. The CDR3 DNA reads TGCGCCAGCAGCCAAGATCACGGGTCAGGAAACACCATATATTTT.

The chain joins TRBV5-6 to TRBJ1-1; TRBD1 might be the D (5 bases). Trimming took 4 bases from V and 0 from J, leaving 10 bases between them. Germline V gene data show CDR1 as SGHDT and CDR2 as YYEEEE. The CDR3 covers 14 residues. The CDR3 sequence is CASSRDSMNTEAFF. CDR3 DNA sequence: TGTGCCAGCAGCCGGGACTCGATGAACACTGAAGCTTTCTTT.